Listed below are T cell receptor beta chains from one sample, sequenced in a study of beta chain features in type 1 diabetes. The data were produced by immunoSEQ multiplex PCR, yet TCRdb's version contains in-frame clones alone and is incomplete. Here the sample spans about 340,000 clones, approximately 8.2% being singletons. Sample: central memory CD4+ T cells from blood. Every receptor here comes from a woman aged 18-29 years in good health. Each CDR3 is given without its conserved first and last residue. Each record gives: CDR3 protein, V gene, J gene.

CDR3 protein: ASSYQGGKREYTDTQY
V gene: TRBV9
J gene: TRBJ2-3

CDR3 protein: ASSPGQGDPYGYT
V gene: TRBV19
J gene: TRBJ1-2

CDR3 protein: ASSFRDRGYEQY
V gene: TRBV21-1
J gene: TRBJ2-7

CDR3 protein: ASSQAGTATEQF
V gene: TRBV4-1
J gene: TRBJ2-1

CDR3 protein: ASRGEETQY
V gene: TRBV6-4
J gene: TRBJ2-5

CDR3 protein: ASSQTSGTTDTQY
V gene: TRBV4-3
J gene: TRBJ2-3

CDR3 protein: ASSQGLWYEQF
V gene: TRBV4-3
J gene: TRBJ2-1

CDR3 protein: ASSPGTSGTDTQY
V gene: TRBV5-1
J gene: TRBJ2-3

CDR3 protein: ASSVTGARAF
V gene: TRBV6-6
J gene: TRBJ1-1

CDR3 protein: ASSPRTSAAGEQY
V gene: TRBV27
J gene: TRBJ2-7

CDR3 protein: ASSRQGETNEQF
V gene: TRBV5-1
J gene: TRBJ2-1

CDR3 protein: ATSRPSQLTDTQY
V gene: TRBV15
J gene: TRBJ2-3

CDR3 protein: ASSLQWEDYGYT
V gene: TRBV7-2
J gene: TRBJ1-2

CDR3 protein: ASSWVPTVHQETQY
V gene: TRBV5-1
J gene: TRBJ2-5

CDR3 protein: ASSPGRVGTQY
V gene: TRBV4-3
J gene: TRBJ2-5

CDR3 protein: ASSQSADSRTDTQY
V gene: TRBV4-3
J gene: TRBJ2-3

CDR3 protein: ASSKQTSYEQY
V gene: TRBV6-5
J gene: TRBJ2-7

CDR3 protein: ASKPGQGFTSGELF
V gene: TRBV19
J gene: TRBJ2-2

CDR3 protein: ASTPATDKNTEAF
V gene: TRBV5-5
J gene: TRBJ1-1

CDR3 protein: ASSYSRGANTGELF
V gene: TRBV6-6
J gene: TRBJ2-2

CDR3 protein: ASKLDGLSTQY
V gene: TRBV7-6
J gene: TRBJ2-3